This T cell receptor beta chain was captured in a study of CD4 T cells in lung cancer (dated 2019 in TCRdb). Looking at the study overall: In the study, blood T cells from NSCLC patients were screened for responses to candidate mutation-encoded neoepitopes, and neoantigen-specific CD4+ T-cell clones and TCRs were isolated. Aged 60 to 69 when blood was donated, the resected patients, most of whom were former smokers, had either lung adenocarcinoma or squamous cell carcinoma. Treatments the patients had received before donating blood included platinum chemotherapy, and some of the patients were given nivolumab or pembrolizumab. Deep sequencing of TCRB was used to follow the frequency of neoantigen-specific clonotypes in tumor resections, non-adjacent lung and cultured T-cell products.

V drops 4 bases and J drops 9 bases, leaving 12 bases in between. Via the germline V gene, CDR1 is MNHEY and CDR2 SVGAGI. CDR3 length: 12 amino acids, cysteine to phenylalanine. The read is trimmed to its CDR3 DNA, 36 bases read in frame from base 1. PBMCs were stimulated with mutant 27-mer peptides plus IL21, IL7, IL15 and IL2 for roughly 13 days, then restimulated with peptide-pulsed autologous B cells. After restimulation with peptide-pulsed B cells, live IFNgamma-secreting T cells were sorted on a FACS Aria2 by cytokine capture. Sorted cells were expanded for 14 to 20 days at limiting dilution, with approximately 3 or 10 cells per well, using irradiated allogeneic PBMCs, phytohemagglutinin and IL2. Peripheral blood samples or leukapheresis products were obtained from the patients. Expanded lines were screened for antigen specificity by IFNgamma ELISA against autologous B cells pulsed with mutant peptides.

As for this clone: Its antigen specificity is not known. The record has no base qualities; no much larger clone is one base away.

Library construction relied on the immunoSEQ multiplex PCR assay. Qiagen DNeasy or QIAamp micro DNA kits were used to isolate DNA, and the Adaptive Biotechnology human TCRB sequencing kit was used to sequence TCRB. TCRB libraries were sequenced on an Illumina MiSeq. Per the source publication's procedure: TCRB sequence data were analyzed with the kit provider's software, and tumor enrichment of clonotype templates was tested with Fisher's exact test. This immuneACCESS table, as held by TCRdb, lists in-frame sequences with V and J called but not all clones. Of the missing ones, under half trace to an unresolved V gene in checked studies; the others have no known cause. Clone size and V and J calls were adopted from that table, with D and trimming inferred from the DNA. In all, the sample holds some 2,000 clones, and less than 75% of those were seen once. The ten largest clones represent about 5.8% of the sample.

Here is what the overall study found, with its caveats: Because IFNgamma-sorted cells included nonspecific IFNgamma producers of unknown purity, the expanded lines ranged from monoclonal to oligoclonal. Rather than memory responses to the cancer, some blood-derived responses might reflect cross-reactivity or in vitro priming of naive T cells.

This receptor was identified in a woman aged 55 to 70 with non-small cell lung cancer. Some clones in this sample may be carry-over from other donors' samples. Input material: a CD4+ T cell line or clone grown in culture. The V gene is TRBV6-5 and the J gene is TRBJ2-5, with the D segment identity uncertain. CDR3 region: CASSFAGGAQYF. The DNA sequence reads TGTGCCAGCAGTTTTGCCGGTGGGGCCCAGTACTTC.